This T cell receptor beta chain was recorded in a study of shared clonotypes between healthy human individuals. The data were produced by immunoSEQ multiplex PCR, yet TCRdb's version contains in-frame clones alone and is incomplete. This sample has under 550,000 clones, with 90% to 96% found just once. This CDR3 is 15 amino acids long. CDR1 is LNHDA, CDR2 SQIVND, per germline (reference sequence). Germline trimming cut 9 bases from V and 8 bases from J; bases unmatched to any gene: 10. The sequenced material came from naive CD4+ T cells sorted from blood. Described subset: CD45RA+ positively selected. This clonotype originated in a woman aged 30 to 39 in good health. V usage is TRBV19 and J usage is TRBJ1-6, with 10 positions matching TRBD1. The CDR3 loop reads CASADFGTGDSPLHF. CDR3 coding DNA: TGTGCCAGCGCCGATTTCGGGACAGGGGATTCACCCCTCCACTTT.